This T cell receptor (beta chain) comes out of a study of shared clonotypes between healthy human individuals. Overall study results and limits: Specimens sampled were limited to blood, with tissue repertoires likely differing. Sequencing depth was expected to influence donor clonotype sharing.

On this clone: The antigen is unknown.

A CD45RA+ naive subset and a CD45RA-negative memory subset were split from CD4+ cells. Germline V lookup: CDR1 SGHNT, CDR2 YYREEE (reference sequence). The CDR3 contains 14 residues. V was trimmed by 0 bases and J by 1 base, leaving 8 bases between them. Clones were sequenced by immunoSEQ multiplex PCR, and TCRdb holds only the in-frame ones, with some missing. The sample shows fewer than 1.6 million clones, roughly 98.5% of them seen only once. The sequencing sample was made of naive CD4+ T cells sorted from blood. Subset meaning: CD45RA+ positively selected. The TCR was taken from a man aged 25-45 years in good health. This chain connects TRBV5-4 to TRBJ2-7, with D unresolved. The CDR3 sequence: CASSLEALSYEQYF. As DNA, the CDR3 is TGTGCCAGCAGCTTGGAAGCGTTATCCTACGAGCAGTACTTC.